This note documents a single TCR beta chain sequence. Its antigen is not identified. This sample is drawn from a study of blood T cell dynamics during melanoma immunotherapy. Study-wide background: Standard first-line treatment here was pembrolizumab or nivolumab plus ipilimumab in metastatic melanoma.

Each sorted CD8+ T cell subset had its entire DNA loaded. Method: immunoSEQ multiplex PCR; TCRdb's copy keeps in-frame clones and lacks some. The table lists around 13,000 clones, around nine tenths of them singletons. The CDR3 is made up of 13 amino acids. Deletions cut 3 bases from V and 8 bases from J, with 12 bases between. Germline V CDR1 and CDR2: LGHNA, YSLEER. Study-wide results and caveats: Immune-effector CD8+ cells best matched cell-free DNA CDR3 sequences and were most clonal.

This sample's time point: week 3, after first cycle of checkpoint inhibitor. Sampling occurred pretreatment (T0) and at week 3 (W3), after cycle one of checkpoint blockade. The input for sequencing was effector memory CD8+ T cells from blood, taken from a patient treated with checkpoint blockade. J is TRBJ2-3 and V is TRBV4-3; D is perhaps TRBD2 (6 bases). This clonotype was sampled from a human donor with melanoma. CDR3 amino acids: CASSQVVGGTQYF. In DNA form, the CDR3 reads TGCGCCAGCAGCCAGGTCGTGGGAGGTACGCAGTATTTT.